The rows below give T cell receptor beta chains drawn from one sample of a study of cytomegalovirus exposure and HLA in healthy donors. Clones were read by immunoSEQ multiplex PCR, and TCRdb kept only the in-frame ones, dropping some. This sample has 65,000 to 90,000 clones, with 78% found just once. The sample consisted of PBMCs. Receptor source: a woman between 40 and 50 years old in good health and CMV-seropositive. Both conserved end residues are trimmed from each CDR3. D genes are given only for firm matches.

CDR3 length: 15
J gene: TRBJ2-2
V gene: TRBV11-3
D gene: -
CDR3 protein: ASSPGVVWMNTGELF

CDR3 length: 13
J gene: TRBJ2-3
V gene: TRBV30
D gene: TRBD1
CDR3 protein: AWSTGTGGTDTQY

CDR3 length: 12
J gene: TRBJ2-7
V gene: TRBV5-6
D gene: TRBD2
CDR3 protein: ASSPGLANHEQY

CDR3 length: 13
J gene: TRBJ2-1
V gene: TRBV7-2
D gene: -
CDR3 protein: ASSLVWGGLDEQF

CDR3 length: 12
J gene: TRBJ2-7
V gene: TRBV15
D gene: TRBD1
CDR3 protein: ATIAGGDSGEQY

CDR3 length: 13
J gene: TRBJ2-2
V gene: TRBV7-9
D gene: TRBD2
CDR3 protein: ASSPRTSGTGELF

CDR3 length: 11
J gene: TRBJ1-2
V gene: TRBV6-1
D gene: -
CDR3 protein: ASNRGYDYGYT

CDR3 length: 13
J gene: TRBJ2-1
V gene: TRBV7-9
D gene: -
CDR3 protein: ASRPPGNSYNEQF

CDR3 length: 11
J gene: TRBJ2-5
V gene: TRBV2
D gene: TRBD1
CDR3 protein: ASRDRGRETQY

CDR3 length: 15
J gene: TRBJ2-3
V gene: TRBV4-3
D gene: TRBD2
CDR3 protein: ASSQDGASGGADTQY

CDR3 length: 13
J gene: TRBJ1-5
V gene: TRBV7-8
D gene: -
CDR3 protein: ASSLAQRGNQPQH

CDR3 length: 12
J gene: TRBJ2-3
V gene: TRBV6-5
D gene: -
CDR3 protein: ASSYRRLADTQY

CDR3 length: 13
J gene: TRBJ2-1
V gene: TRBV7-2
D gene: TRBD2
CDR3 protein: ASSLVAGGTDEQF

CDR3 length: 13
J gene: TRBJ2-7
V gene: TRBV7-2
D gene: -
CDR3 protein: ASSLSGHPSYEQY

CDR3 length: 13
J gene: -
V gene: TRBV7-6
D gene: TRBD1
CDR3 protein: ASSSSGTGRYEQY

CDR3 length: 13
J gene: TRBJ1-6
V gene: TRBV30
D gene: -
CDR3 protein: AWSVKGGNNSPLH

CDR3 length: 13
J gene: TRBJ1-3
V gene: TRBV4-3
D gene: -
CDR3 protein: ASSQEGTVGNTIY

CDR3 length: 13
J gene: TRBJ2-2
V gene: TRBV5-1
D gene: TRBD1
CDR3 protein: ATYRGPANTGELF

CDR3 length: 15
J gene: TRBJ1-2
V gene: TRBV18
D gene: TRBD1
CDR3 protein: ASSPSLPGPGGYGYT

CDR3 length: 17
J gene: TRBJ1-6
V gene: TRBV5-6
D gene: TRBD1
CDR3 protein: ASSFRDRGYSSYNSPLH

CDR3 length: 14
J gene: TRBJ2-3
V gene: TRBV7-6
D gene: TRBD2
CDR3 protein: ASSSASGVDTDTQY

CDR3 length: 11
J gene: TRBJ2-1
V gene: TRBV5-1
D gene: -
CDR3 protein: ASSKDRYNEQF

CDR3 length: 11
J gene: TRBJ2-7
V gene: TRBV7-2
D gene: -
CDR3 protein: ASSSQRGFEQY

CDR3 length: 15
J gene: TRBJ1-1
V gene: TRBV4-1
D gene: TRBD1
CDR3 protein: ASSQALGRGLNTEAF

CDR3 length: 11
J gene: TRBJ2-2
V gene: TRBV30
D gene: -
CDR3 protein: AWGRGRTGELF

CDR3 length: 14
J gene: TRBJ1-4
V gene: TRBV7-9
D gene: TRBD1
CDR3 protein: ASSLVAGQWARKLF

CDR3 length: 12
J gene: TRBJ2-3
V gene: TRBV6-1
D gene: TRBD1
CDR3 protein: ASSEVQGTDTQY

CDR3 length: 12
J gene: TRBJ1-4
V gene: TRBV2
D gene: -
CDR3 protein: ASIWSTTNEKLF

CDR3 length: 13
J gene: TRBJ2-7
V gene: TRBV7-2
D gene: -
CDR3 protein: ASSKEGFGGEEQY

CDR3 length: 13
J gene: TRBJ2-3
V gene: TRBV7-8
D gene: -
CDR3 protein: ASSLLGTFTDTQY

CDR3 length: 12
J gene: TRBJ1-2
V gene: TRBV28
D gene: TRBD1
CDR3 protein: ASRRYRGPYGYT

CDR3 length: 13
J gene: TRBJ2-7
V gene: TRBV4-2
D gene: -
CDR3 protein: ASSQGQISSYEQY

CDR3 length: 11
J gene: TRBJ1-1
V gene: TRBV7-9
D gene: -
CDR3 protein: ASSLRWNTEAF

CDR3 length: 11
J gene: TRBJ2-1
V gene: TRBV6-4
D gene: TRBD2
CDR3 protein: ASSETSGYEQF

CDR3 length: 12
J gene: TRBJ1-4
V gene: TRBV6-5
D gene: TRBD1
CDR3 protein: ASSQTGDDEKLF

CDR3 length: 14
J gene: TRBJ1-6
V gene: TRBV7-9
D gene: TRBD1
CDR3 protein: ASRGTGGRDNSPLH

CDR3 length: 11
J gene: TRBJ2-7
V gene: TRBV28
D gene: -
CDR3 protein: ASSLSDTYEQY

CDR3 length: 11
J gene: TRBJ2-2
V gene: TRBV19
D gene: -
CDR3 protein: ASTTGIVGELF

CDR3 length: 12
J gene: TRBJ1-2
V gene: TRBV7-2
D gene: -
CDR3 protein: ASSLGYLREGYT

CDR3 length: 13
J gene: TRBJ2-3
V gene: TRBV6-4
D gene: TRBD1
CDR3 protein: ASSDGTGGTDTQY

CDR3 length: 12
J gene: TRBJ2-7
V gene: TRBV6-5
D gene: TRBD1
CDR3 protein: ASSAGTGPYEQY

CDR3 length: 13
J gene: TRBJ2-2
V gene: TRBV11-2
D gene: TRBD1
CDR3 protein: ASSFGGQEAGELF

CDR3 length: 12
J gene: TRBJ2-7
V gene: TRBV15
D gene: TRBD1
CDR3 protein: ATSKGQGKNEQY

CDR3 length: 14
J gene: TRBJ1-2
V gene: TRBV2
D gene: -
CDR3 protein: ASSEKGRPHRSGYT

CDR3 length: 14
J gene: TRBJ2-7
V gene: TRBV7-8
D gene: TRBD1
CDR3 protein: ASSQPRDRVVYEQY

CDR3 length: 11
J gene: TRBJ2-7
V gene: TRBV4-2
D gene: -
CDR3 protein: ASSQDFRSEQY

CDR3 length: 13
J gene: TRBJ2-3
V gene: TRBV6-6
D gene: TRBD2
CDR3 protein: ASSYSGLAPDTQY

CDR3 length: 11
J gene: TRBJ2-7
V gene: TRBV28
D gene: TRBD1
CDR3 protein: ASSLDRDYEQY

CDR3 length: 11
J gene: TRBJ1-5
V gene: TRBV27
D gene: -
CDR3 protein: ASSSYSNQPQH